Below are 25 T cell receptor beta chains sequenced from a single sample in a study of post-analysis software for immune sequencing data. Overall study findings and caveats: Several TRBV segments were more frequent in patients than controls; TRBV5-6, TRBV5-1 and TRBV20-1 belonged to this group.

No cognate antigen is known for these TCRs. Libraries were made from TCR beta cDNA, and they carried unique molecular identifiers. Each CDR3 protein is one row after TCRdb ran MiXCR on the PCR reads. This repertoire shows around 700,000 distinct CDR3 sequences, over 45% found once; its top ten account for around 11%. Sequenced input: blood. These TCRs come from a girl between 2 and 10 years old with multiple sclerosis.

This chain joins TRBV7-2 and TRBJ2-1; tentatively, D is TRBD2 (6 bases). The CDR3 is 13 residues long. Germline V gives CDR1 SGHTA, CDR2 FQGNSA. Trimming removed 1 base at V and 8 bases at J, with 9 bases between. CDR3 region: CASSLVSGDEQFF. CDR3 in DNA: TGTGCCAGCAGCTTAGTTTCGGGGGATGAGCAGTTCTTC.

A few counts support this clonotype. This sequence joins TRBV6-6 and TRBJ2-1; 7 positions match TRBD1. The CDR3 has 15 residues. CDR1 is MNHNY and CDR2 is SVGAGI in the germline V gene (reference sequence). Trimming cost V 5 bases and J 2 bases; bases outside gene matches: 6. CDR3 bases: TGTGCCAGCAGTGCCGGACAGGATCCCTACAATGAGCAGTTCTTC. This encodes CASSAGQDPYNEQFF.

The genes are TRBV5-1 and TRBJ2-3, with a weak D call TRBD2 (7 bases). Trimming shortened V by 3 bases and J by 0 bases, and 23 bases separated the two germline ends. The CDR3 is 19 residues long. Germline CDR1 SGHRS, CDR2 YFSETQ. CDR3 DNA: TGCGCCAGCAGCTATCGGGGGGCGCGGAGTGGGAGAAGCACAGATACGCAGTATTTT. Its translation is CASSYRGARSGRSTDTQYF.

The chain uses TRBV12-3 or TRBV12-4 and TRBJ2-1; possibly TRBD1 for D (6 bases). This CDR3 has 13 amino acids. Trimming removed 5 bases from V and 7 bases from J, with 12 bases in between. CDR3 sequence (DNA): TGTGCCAGCAGTATTAGGACAGTTAATGAGCAGTTCTTC. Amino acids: CASSIRTVNEQFF.

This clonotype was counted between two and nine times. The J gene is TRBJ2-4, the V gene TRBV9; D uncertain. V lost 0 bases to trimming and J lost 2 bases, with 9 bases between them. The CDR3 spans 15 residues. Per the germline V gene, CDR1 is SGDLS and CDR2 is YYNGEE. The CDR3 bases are TGTGCCAGCAGCGTAGGAGTAACGACCAAAAACATTCAGTACTTC. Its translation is CASSVGVTTKNIQYF.

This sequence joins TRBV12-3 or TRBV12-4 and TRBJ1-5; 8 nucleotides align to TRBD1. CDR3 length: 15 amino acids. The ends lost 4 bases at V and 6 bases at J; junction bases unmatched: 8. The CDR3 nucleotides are TGTGCCAGCAGTTCCCGGACAGGGTTCCTTCAGCCCCAGCATTTT. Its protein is CASSSRTGFLQPQHF.

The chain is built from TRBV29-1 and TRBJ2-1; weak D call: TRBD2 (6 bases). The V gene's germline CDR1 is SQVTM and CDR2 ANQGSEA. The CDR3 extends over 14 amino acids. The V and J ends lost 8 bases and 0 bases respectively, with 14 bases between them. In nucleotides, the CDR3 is TGCAGCTCATCGGGGGTTAACTCCTACAATGAGCAGTTCTTC. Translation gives CSSSGVNSYNEQFF.

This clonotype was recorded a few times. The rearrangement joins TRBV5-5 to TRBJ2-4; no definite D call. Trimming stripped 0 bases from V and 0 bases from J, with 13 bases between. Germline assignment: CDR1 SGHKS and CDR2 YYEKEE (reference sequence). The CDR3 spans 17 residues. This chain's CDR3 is CASSLELGSLAKNIQYF. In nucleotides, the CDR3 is TGTGCCAGCAGCTTGGAGTTGGGCTCCCTAGCCAAAAACATTCAGTACTTC.

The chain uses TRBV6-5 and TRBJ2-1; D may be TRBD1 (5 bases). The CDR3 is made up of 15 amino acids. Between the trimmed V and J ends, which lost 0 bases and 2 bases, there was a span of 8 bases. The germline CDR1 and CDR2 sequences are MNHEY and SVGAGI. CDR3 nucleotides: TGTGCCAGCAGTTACTCGGAGACAGCCTACAATGAGCAGTTCTTC. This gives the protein CASSYSETAYNEQFF.

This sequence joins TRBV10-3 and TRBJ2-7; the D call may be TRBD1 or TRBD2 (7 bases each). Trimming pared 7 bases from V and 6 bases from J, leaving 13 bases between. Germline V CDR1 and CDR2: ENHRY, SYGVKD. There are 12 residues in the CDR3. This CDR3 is CAINDREGEQYF. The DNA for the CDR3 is TGTGCCATCAACGACAGGGAGGGCGAGCAGTACTTC.

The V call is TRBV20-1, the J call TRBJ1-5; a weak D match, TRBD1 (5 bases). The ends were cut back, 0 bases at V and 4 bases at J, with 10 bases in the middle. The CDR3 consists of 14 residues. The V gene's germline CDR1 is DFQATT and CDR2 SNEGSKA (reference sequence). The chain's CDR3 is CSARDSPGNQPQHF. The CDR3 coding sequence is TGCAGTGCTAGAGATTCGCCAGGGAATCAGCCCCAGCATTTT.

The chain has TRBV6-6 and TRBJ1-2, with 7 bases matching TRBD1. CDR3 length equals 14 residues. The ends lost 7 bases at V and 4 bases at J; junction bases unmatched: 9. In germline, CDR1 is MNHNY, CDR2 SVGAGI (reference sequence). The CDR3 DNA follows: TGTGCCAGCAATTCCGACAGGGCGGGCTATGGCTACACCTTC. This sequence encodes CASNSDRAGYGYTF.

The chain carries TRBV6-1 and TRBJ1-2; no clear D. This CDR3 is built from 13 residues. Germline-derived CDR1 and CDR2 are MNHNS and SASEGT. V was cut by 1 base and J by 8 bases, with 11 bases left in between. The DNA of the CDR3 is TGTGCCAGCAGTGAAGTACGAGGGAGAGGCTACACCTTC. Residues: CASSEVRGRGYTF.

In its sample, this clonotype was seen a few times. This CDR3 reads CAIMRDPSYGYTF. Written as DNA, the CDR3 is TGTGCCATCATGAGGGACCCGTCCTATGGCTACACCTTC. This chain joins TRBV10-3 and TRBJ1-2; D perhaps matches TRBD1 (5 bases). V was shortened by 7 bases and J by 4 bases, with 13 bases between the two germline ends. The CDR3 is 13 residues long. Germline V lookup: CDR1 ENHRY, CDR2 SYGVKD.

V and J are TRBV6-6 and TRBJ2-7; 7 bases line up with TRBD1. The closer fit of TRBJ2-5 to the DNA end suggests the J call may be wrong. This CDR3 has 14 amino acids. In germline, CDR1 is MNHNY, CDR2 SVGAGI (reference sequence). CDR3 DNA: TGTGCCAGCAGTTACCGAGGGGGCTTGAAGACCCAGTACTTC. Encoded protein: CASSYRGGLKTQYF.

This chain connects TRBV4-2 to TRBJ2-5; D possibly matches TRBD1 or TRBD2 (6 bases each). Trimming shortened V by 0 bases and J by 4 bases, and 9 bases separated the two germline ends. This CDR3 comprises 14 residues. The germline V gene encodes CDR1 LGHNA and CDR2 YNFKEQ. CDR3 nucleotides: TGTGCCAGCAGCCAAGATGGAGGGGGAGAGACCCAGTACTTC. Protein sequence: CASSQDGGGETQYF.

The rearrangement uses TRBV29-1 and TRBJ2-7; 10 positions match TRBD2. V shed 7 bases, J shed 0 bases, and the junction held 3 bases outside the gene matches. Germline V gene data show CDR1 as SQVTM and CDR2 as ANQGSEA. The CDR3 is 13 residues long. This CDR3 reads CSGTSGYSYEQYF. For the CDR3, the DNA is TGCAGCGGGACTAGCGGCTACTCCTACGAGCAGTACTTC.

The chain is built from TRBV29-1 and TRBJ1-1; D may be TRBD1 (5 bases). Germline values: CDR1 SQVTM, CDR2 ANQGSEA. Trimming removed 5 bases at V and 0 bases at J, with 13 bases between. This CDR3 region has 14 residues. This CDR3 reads CSVNGRDLNTEAFF. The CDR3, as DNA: TGCAGCGTTAATGGCAGGGATTTGAACACTGAAGCTTTCTTT.

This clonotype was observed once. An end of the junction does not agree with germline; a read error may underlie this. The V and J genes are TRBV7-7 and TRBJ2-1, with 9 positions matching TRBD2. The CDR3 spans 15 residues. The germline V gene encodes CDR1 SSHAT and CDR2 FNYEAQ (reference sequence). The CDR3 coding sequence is TGTGCTAGCAGCTTAGGCGGACTAGCGATCGATGAGCAGTTCTTC. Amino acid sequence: CASSLGGLAIDEQFF.

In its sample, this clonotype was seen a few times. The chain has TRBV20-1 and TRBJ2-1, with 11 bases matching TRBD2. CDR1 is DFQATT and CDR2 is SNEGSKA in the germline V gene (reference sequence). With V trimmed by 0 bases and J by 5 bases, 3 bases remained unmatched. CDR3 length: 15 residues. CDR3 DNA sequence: TGCAGTGCTAGAGATCTAGCGGGAGGTGACAATGAGCAGTTCTTC. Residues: CSARDLAGGDNEQFF.

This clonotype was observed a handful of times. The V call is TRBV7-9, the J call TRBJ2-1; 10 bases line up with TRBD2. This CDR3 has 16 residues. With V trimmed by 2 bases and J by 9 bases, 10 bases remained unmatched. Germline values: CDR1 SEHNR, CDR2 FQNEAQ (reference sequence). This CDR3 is CASSLRAGGPASEQFF. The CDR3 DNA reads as TGTGCCAGCAGCTTAAGAGCGGGGGGGCCGGCCAGTGAGCAGTTCTTC.

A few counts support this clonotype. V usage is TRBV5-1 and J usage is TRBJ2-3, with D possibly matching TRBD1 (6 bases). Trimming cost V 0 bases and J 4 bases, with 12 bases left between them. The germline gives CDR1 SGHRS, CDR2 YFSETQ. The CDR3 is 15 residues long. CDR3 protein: CASSLAGTSADTQYF. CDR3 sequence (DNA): TGCGCCAGCAGCTTGGCCGGGACATCGGCAGATACGCAGTATTTT.

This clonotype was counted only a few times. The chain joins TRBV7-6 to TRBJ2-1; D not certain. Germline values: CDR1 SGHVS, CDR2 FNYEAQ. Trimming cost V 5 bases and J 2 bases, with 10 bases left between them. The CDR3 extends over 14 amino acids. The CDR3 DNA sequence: TGTGCCAGCAGCCCCAGTTCCGCCTACAATGAGCAGTTCTTC. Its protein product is CASSPSSAYNEQFF.

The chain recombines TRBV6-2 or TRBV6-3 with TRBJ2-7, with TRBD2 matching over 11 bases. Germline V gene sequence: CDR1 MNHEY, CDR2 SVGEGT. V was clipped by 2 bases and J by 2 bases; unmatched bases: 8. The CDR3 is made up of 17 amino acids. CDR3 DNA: TGTGCCAGCAGTTACGAACTAGCGGGGGCCCTACCCTACGAGCAGTACTTC. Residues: CASSYELAGALPYEQYF.

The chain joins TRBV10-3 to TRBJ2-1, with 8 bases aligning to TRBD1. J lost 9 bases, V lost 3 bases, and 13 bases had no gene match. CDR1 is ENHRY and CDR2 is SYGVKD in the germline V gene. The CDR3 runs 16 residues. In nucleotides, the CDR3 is TGTGCCATCAGTGAAGTTCAGGGACAGGACGGGGGTGAGCAGTTCTTC. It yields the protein CAISEVQGQDGGEQFF.